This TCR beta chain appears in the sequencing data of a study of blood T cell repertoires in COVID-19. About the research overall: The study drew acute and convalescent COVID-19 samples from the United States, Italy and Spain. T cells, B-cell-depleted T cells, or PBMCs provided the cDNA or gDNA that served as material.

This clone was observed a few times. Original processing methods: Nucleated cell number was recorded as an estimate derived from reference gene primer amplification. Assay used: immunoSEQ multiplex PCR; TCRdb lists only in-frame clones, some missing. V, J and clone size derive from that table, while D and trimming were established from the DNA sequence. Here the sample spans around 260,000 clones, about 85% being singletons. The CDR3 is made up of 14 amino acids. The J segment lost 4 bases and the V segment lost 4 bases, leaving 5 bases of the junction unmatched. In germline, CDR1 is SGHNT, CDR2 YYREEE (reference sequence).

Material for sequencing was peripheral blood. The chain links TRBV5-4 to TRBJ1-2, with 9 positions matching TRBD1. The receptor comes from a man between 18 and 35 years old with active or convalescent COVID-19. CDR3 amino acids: CASSHRDRVYGYTF. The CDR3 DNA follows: TGTGCCAGCAGCCACCGGGACAGGGTCTATGGCTACACCTTC.